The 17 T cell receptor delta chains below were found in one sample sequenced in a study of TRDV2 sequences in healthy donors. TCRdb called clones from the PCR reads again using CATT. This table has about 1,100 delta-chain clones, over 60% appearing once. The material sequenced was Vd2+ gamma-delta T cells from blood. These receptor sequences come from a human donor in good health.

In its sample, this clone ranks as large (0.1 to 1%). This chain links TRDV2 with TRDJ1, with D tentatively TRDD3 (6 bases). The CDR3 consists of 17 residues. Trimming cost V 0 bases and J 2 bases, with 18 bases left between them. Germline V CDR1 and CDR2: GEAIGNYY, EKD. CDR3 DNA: TGTGCCTGTGACACCGTGGGGGGAAAGGAAGAGACCGATAAACTCATCTTT. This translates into CACDTVGGKEETDKLIF.

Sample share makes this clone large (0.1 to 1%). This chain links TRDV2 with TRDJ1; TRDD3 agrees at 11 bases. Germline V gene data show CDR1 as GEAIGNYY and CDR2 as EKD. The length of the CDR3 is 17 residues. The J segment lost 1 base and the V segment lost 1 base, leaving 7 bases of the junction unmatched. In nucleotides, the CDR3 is TGTGCCTGTGACACGCTACTGGGGGATAGGGGCACCGATAAACTCATCTTT. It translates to CACDTLLGDRGTDKLIF.

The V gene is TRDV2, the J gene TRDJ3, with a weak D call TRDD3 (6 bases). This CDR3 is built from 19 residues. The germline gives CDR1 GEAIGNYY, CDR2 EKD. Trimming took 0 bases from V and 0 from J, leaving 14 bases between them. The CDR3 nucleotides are TGTGCCTGTGACACCGGCTGGGGCAAAAGCTCCTGGGACACCCGACAGATGTTTTTC. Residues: CACDTGWGKSSWDTRQMFF.

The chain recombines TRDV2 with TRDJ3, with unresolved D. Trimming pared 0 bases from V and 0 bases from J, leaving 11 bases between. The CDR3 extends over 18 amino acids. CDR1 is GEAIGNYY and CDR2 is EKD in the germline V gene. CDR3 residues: CACDTVGLDSWDTRQMFF. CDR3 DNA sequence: TGTGCCTGTGACACCGTGGGTCTGGACTCCTGGGACACCCGACAGATGTTTTTC.

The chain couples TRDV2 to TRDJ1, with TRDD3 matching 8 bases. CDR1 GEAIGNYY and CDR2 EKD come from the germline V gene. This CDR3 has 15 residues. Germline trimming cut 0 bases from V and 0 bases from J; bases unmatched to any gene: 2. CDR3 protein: CACDTVGDYTDKLIF. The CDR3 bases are TGTGCCTGTGACACCGTGGGGGATTACACCGATAAACTCATCTTT.

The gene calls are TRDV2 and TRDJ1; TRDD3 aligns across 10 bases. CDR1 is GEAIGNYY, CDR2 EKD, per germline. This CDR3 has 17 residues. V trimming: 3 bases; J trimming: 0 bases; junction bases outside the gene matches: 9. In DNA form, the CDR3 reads TGTGCCTGTGACCTACTGGGGGATTCCCAGGACACCGATAAACTCATCTTT. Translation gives CACDLLGDSQDTDKLIF.

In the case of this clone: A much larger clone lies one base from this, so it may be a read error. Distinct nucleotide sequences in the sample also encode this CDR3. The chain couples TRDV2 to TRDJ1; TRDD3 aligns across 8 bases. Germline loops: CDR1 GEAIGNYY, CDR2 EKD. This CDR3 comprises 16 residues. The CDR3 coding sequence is TGTGCATGTGACCAACTGGGGGGTCGGACCACCGATAAACTCATCTTT. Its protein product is CACDQLGGRTTDKLIF.

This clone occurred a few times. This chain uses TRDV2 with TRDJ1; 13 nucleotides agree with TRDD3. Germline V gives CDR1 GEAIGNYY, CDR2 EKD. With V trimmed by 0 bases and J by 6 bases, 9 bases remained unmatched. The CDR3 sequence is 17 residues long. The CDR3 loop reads CACDTLLLGDTRNKLIF. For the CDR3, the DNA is TGTGCCTGTGACACCCTCTTACTGGGGGATACGCGGAATAAACTCATCTTT.

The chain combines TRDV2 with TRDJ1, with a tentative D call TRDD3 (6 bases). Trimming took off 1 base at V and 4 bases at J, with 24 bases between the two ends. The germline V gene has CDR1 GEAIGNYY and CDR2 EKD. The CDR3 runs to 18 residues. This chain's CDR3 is CACDTLEEGDNHNDKLIF. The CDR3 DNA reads TGTGCCTGTGACACGTTAGAGGAGGGGGACAATCACAACGATAAACTCATCTTT.

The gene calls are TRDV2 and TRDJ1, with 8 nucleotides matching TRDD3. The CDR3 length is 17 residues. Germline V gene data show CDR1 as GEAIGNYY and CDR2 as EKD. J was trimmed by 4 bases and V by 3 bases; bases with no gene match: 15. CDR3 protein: CACDPIVLGGANDKLIF. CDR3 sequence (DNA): TGTGCCTGTGACCCGATTGTACTGGGGGGCGCCAACGATAAACTCATCTTT.

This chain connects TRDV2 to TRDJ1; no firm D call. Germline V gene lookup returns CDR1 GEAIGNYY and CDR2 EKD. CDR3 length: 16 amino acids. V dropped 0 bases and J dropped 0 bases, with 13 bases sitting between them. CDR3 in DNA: TGTGCCTGTGACACCGGATTTCACTTAAACACCGATAAACTCATCTTT. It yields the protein CACDTGFHLNTDKLIF.

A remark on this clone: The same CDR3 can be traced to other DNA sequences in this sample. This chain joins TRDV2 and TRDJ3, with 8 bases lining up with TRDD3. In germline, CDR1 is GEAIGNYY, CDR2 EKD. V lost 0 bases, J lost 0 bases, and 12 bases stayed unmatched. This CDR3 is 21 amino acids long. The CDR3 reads CACDTVATGGGSSWDTRQMFF. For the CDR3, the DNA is TGTGCCTGTGACACCGTGGCAACTGGGGGCGGCAGCTCCTGGGACACCCGACAGATGTTTTTC.

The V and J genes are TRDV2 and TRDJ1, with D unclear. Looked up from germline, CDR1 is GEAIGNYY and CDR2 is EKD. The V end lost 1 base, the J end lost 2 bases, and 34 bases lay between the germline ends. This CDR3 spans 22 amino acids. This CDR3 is CACDTLSGATRLAKGETDKLIF. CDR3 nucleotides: TGTGCCTGTGACACATTGTCAGGGGCCACCCGACTTGCCAAAGGCGAAACCGATAAACTCATCTTT.

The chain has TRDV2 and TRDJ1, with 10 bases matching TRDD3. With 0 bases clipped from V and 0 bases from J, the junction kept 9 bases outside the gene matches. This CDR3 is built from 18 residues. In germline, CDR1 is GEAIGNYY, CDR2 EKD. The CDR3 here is CACDTVLGGYAYTDKLIF. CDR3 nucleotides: TGTGCCTGTGACACCGTACTGGGGGGATACGCATACACCGATAAACTCATCTTT.

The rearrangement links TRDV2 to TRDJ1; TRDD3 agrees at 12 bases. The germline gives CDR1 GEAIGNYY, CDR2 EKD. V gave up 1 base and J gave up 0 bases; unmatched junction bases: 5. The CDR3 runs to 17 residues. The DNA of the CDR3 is TGTGCCTGTGACACTTTACTGGGGGATACTGACACCGATAAACTCATCTTT. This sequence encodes CACDTLLGDTDTDKLIF.

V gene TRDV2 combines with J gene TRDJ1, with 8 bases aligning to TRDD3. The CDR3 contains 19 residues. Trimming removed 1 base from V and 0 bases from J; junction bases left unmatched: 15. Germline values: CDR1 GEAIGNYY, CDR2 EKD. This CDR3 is CACDTLWDTRDRDTDKLIF. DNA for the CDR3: TGTGCCTGTGACACGCTGTGGGATACGCGAGACAGAGACACCGATAAACTCATCTTT.

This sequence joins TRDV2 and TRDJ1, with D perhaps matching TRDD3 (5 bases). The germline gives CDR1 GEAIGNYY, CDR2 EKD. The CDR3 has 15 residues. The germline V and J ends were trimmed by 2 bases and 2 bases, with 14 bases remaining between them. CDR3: CACDSLGSRTDKLIF. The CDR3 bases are TGTGCCTGTGACAGCTTGGGGTCCCGTACCGATAAACTCATCTTT.